Listed below are T cell receptor beta chains from one sample, sequenced in a study of blood T cell repertoires in COVID-19. This table comes from immunoSEQ multiplex PCR, and its TCRdb copy is limited to in-frame clones, with some not included. Of 120,000 to 150,000 clones listed, 82% were seen once; the top ten hold about 4.3%. The sequenced material came from peripheral blood. Source of these receptors: an elderly woman with acute or convalescent COVID-19. The CDR3 runs from the conserved cysteine through the conserved F or W. Fields, in order: J gene, CDR3 length, V gene, CDR3 protein.

j_call: TRBJ1-2
cdr3_length: 17
v_call: TRBV13
cdr3_aa: CASSRGQNPSMNYGYTF

j_call: TRBJ1-2
cdr3_length: 15
v_call: TRBV19
cdr3_aa: CASSLQGAGDYGYTF

j_call: TRBJ2-6
cdr3_length: 13
v_call: TRBV2
cdr3_aa: CASSEEGANVLTF

j_call: TRBJ2-2
cdr3_length: 15
v_call: TRBV5-4
cdr3_aa: CASSLDIGNTGELFF

j_call: TRBJ1-1
cdr3_length: 14
v_call: TRBV4-2
cdr3_aa: CASSQVWQNTEAFF

j_call: TRBJ1-2
cdr3_length: 15
v_call: TRBV19
cdr3_aa: CASIASMRPLEGYTF

j_call: TRBJ1-1
cdr3_length: 14
v_call: TRBV7-9
cdr3_aa: CASISRVANTEAFF

j_call: TRBJ1-3
cdr3_length: 15
v_call: TRBV10-3
cdr3_aa: CAISDTTGSGNTIYF

j_call: TRBJ2-5
cdr3_length: 17
v_call: TRBV24-1
cdr3_aa: CATSDFSSGGARETQYF

j_call: TRBJ2-3
cdr3_length: 16
v_call: TRBV5-1
cdr3_aa: CASSLSGGSFPDTQYF

j_call: TRBJ2-1
cdr3_length: 16
v_call: TRBV6-5
cdr3_aa: CASSYGLAGGLDEQFF